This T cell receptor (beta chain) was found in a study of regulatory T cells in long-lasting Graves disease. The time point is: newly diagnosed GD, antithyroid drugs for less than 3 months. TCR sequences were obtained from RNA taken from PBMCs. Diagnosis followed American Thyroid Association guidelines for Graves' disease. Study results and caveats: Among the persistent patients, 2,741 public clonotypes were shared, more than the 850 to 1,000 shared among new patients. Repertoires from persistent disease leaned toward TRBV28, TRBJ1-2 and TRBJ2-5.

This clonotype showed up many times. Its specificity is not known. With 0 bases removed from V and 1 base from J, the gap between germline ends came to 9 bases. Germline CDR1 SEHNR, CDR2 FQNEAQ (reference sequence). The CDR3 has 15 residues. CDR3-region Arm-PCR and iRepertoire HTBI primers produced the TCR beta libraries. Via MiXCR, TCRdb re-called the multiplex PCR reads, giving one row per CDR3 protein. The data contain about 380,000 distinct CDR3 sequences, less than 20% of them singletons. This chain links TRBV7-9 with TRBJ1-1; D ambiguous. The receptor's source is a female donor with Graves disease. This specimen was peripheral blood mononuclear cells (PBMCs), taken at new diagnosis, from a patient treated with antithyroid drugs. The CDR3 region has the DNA TGTGCCAGCAGCTTAGCAAGCCTCCAGAACACTGAAGCTTTCTTT. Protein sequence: CASSLASLQNTEAFF.